This T cell receptor beta chain was profiled in a study of monozygotic twins with inflammatory bowel disease. Reanalyzing the 5' RACE reads, TCRdb keeps one entry per CDR3 protein, without DNA. Recorded for this sample: approximately 150,000 distinct CDR3 sequences. Points on this clonotype: Its antigen remains unidentified.

The CDR3 spans 17 residues. Germline CDR1 is SGHTA and CDR2 is FQGNSA. Whole-study results and caveats: Data gave no support to a single strong signal or clonotype associated with IBD. Inverse Simpson values showed less TCRbeta diversity in IBD patients than in their healthy co-twins. Relative clonotype sharing with others was diminished in IBD patients versus healthy twins, particularly with disease activity.

Blood was collected, approximately 2.5 ml per donor. The sample was blood. The sequence derives from a human donor with ulcerative colitis or Crohn's disease, or a healthy co-twin of an affected twin (not recorded which). The chain has TRBV7-2 and TRBJ2-3; TCRdb outputs TRBD2, but without DNA this stays unchecked. The CDR3: CASSPELAGGLEDTQYF.